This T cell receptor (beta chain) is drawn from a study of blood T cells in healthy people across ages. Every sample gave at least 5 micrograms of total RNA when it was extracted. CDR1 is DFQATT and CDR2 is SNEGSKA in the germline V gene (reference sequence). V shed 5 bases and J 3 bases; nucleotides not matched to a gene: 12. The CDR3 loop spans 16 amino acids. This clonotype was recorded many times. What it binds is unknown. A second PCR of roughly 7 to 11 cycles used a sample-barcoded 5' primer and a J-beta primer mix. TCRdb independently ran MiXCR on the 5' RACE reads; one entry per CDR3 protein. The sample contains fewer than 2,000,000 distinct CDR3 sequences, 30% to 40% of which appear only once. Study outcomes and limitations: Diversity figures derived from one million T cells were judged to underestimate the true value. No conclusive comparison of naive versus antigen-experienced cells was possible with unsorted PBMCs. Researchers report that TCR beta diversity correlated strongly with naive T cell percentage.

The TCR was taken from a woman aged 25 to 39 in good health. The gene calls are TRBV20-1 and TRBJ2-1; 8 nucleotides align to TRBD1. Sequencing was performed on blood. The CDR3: CSAQTLQGAIYNEQFF. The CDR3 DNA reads TGCAGTGCTCAGACCCTCCAGGGGGCCATCTACAATGAGCAGTTCTTC.